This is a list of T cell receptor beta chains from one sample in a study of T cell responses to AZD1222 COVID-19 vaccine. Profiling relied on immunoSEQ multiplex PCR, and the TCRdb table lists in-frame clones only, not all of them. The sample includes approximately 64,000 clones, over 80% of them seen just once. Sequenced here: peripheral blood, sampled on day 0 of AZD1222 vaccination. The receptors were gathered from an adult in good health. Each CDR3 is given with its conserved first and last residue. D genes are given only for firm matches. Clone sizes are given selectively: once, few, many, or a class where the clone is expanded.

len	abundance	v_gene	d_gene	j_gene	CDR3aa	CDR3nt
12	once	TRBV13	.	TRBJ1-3	CASSLAGNTIYF	TGTGCCAGCAGCTTAGCCGGAAACACCATATATTTT
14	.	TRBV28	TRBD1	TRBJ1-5	CASRNRGRARPQHF	TGTGCCAGCAGAAACAGGGGAAGGGCTCGGCCCCAGCATTTT
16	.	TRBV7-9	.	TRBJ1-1	CASSFALAGPNTEAFF	TGTGCCAGCAGCTTCGCCCTGGCAGGGCCGAACACTGAAGCTTTCTTT
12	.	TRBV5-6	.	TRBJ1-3	CASSWTGDTIYF	TGTGCCAGCAGTTGGACCGGGGACACCATATATTTT
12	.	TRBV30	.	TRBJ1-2	CAWTENNYGYTF	TGTGCCTGGACGGAGAATAACTATGGCTACACCTTC
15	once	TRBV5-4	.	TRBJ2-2	CASSLGGGNTGELFF	TGTGCCAGCAGCTTGGGTGGGGGGAACACCGGGGAGCTGTTTTTT
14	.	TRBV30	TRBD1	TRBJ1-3	CAWSITGAGNTIYF	TGTGCCTGGAGCATCACAGGGGCTGGAAACACCATATATTTT
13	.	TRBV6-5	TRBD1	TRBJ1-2	CASTRTGSYGYTF	TGTGCCAGCACCCGGACAGGGTCCTATGGCTACACCTTC
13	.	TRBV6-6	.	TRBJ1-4	CASSRDPNEKLFF	TGTGCCAGCAGCAGGGATCCTAATGAAAAACTGTTTTTT
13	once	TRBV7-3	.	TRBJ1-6	CASSSGLRTPLHF	TGTGCCAGCAGCTCGGGTCTAAGAACACCCCTCCACTTT
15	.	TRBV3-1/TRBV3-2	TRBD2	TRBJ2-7	CASSPSGTRTYEQYF	TGTGCCAGCAGCCCATCCGGGACTAGGACCTACGAGCAGTACTTC
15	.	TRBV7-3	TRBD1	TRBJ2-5	CASSLFGQDQETQYF	TGTGCCAGCAGCTTGTTTGGACAGGACCAAGAGACCCAGTACTTC
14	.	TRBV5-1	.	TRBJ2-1	CASSLVQGWNEQFF	TGCGCCAGCAGCTTGGTACAGGGTTGGAATGAGCAGTTCTTC
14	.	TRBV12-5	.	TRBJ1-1	CASGFIGRDTEAFF	TGTGCTAGTGGTTTCATAGGAAGGGACACTGAAGCTTTCTTT